This T cell receptor (beta chain) derives from a study of CD8 T cells in Susac syndrome. 0.5 to 1 ug RNA was reverse transcribed with random hexamers. TCRdb ran MiXCR on the immunoSEQ multiplex PCR reads and lists one entry per CDR3 protein. The table shows approximately 230,000 distinct CDR3 sequences, with 85% to 95% occurring only once. High-throughput TCR beta sequencing covered peripheral CD8+ and CD4+ T cells. It was negative isolation that provided the CD8+ and CD4+ T cells, whereas TEMRA cells were enriched by FACS. The V end lost 4 bases, the J end lost 4 bases, and 17 bases lay between the germline ends. Germline-derived CDR1 and CDR2 are SGHNT and YYREEE (reference sequence). The CDR3 is 15 residues long.

The sequencing sample was made of CD4+ T cells from PBMCs. The source of this sequence is a human donor with multiple sclerosis. The gene calls are TRBV5-4 and TRBJ1-1; no reliable D call. The CDR3 region is CASSPDVSLSTEAFF. In nucleotides, the CDR3 is TGTGCCAGCAGCCCCGACGTCTCCTTGAGCACTGAAGCTTTCTTT.